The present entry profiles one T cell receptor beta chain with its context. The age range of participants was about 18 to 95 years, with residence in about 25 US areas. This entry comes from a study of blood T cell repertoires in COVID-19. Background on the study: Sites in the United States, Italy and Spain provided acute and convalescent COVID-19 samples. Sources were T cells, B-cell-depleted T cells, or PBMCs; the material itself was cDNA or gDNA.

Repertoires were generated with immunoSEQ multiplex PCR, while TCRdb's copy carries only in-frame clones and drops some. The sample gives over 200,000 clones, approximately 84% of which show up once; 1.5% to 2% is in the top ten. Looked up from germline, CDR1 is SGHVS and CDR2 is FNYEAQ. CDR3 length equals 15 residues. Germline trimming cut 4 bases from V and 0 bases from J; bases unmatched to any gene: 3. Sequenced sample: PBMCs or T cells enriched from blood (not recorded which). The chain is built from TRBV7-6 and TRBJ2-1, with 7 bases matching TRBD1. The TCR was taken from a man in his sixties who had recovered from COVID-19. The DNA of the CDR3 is TGTGCCAGCAGCTACAGACAGGGCTCCTACAATGAGCAGTTCTTC. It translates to CASSYRQGSYNEQFF. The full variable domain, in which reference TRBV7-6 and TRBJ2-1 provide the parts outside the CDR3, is GAGVSQSPRYKVTKRGQDVALRCDPISGHVSLYWYRQALGQGPEFLTYFNYEAQQDKSGLPNDRFSAERPEGSISTLTIQRTEQRDSAMYRCASSYRQGSYNEQFFGPGTRLTVL.